The source of this T cell receptor (beta chain) is a study of blood T cell repertoires in COVID-19. About the study: Sample material is recorded as cDNA or gDNA derived from T cells, B-cell-depleted T cells, or PBMCs.

Enrollees, about 18 to 95 years old, lived in approximately 25 US areas. Assignment of participants to cohorts was predicated upon participant-reported clinical history. Original data processing: Estimation of nucleated cell counts was performed using reference gene primer amplification. TCRdb's copy holds only in-frame clones and misses some; the assay was immunoSEQ multiplex PCR. For V, J and clone size, that table is used; D and trimming come from the DNA. The sample gives around 480,000 clones, around 90% of which show up once; approximately 0.7% is in the top ten. This clone appeared a few times. The CDR3 is 15 residues long. V was pared by 4 bases and J by 2 bases, with 7 bases of the junction left unmatched. Germline V gene sequence: CDR1 SGHAT, CDR2 FQNNGV.

The V gene is TRBV11-2, the J gene TRBJ2-5; 7 nucleotides agree with TRBD2. The TCR originated in a woman aged 18-35 years who had recovered from COVID-19. The sequenced sample consisted of PBMCs or T cells enriched from blood (not recorded which). The CDR3 nucleotides read TGTGCCAGCAGCTCTGGGGGGGGATTACAAGAGACCCAGTACTTC. Translating gives CASSSGGGLQETQYF.